Detailed here is one T cell receptor beta chain. The junction had 4 bases not matched to a gene; V was cut back by 3 bases and J by 5 bases. The CDR3 length is 14 residues. CDR1 SGHNT and CDR2 YENEEA come from the germline V gene. The data derive from a study of blood T cell repertoires in COVID-19. Turning to the study itself: Sources were T cells, B-cell-depleted T cells, or PBMCs; the material itself was cDNA or gDNA.

Sequenced by immunoSEQ multiplex PCR; TCRdb stores in-frame clones only, minus some. The top ten hold 8.5% to 10% of the sample, which has 200,000 to 300,000 clones, about 89% seen once. This clonotype was sampled from a man aged 40-55 years who had recovered from COVID-19. The rearrangement links TRBV11-3 to TRBJ2-1, with TRBD1 matching 7 bases. Sequenced sample: peripheral blood. This CDR3 is CASSFWDRHNEQFF. CDR3 DNA sequence: TGTGCCAGCAGCTTCTGGGACAGACACAATGAGCAGTTCTTC.